This TCR beta chain was sequenced for a study of blood T cell repertoires in COVID-19. Here immunoSEQ multiplex PCR was the method, and the copy in TCRdb shows in-frame clones only, minus some. The table includes roughly 230,000 clones, approximately 85% detected once. The germline CDR1 and CDR2 sequences are MNHEY and SMNVEV (reference sequence). The V end lost 7 bases, the J end lost 1 base, and 9 bases lay between the germline ends. This CDR3 region has 13 residues. Sequencing input: peripheral blood. The sequence derives from a man aged 50-59 years with COVID-19, enrolled during active disease. V is TRBV27 and J is TRBJ2-3; D may be TRBD1 (5 bases). This CDR3 reads CASNGHGTDTQYF. The DNA for the CDR3 is TGTGCCAGCAACGGACACGGCACAGATACGCAGTATTTT.